Following are 16 T cell receptor beta chains from one sample sequenced in a study of control samples from healthy donors and cancer patients (dated by TCRdb to 2018 to 2020). The library came from the immunoSEQ multiplex PCR assay. What TCRdb holds here is the immuneACCESS table cut down to in-frame rearrangements. Part of the clones is not present; checked against another copy, under half of the missing clones reflect an unresolved V gene, and the others are unexplained. In all, the sample holds around 150,000 clones, and roughly 90% of those were seen once. Around 12% of the sample belongs to the ten largest clones. Sequences were obtained from blood. The receptors stem from a man younger than 40 in good health.

The chain uses TRBV28 and TRBJ1-5; 8 positions agree with TRBD1. Germline CDR1 and CDR2: MDHEN and SYDVKM. Trimming removed 4 bases from V and 4 bases from J; junction bases left unmatched: 3. The length of the CDR3 is 14 residues. CDR3: CASSWTGKNQPQHF. The CDR3 coding sequence is TGTGCCAGCAGTTGGACAGGGAAAAATCAGCCCCAGCATTTT. The full variable domain, in which reference TRBV28 and TRBJ1-5 provide the parts outside the CDR3, is DVKVTQSSRYLVKRTGEKVFLECVQDMDHENMFWYRQDPGLGLRLIYFSYDVKMKEKGDIPEGYSVSREKKERFSLILESASTNQTSMYLCASSWTGKNQPQHFGDGTRLSIL.

This clone was recorded once. The chain joins TRBV5-4 to TRBJ2-4, with 8 positions matching TRBD1. Per the germline V gene, CDR1 is SGHNT and CDR2 is YYREEE (reference sequence). V was clipped by 4 bases and J by 6 bases; unmatched bases: 6. This CDR3 has 14 residues. CDR3 in amino acids: CASSHRDRPNIQYF. CDR3 coding DNA: TGTGCCAGCAGCCACCGGGACAGGCCAAACATTCAGTACTTC.

This clone was found once. The genes are TRBV5-1 and TRBJ1-5; D is perhaps TRBD1 (5 bases). This CDR3 spans 16 amino acids. CDR1 is SGHRS, CDR2 YFSETQ, per germline. The germline V and J ends were trimmed by 4 bases and 5 bases, with 19 bases remaining between them. The CDR3: CASSVGPRGGDQPQHF. CDR3 nucleotide sequence: TGCGCCAGCAGCGTGGGCCCCCGGGGGGGGGATCAGCCCCAGCATTTT.

The rearrangement links TRBV4-1 to TRBJ2-2, with TRBD1 matching 8 bases. This CDR3 contains 17 residues. Germline V lookup: CDR1 MGHRA, CDR2 YSYEKL. The J segment lost 1 base and the V segment lost 4 bases, leaving 8 bases of the junction unmatched. CDR3 bases: TGCGCCAGCAGCCCCCGACAGGGGCCCCGGAACACCGGGGAGCTGTTTTTT. Translating gives CASSPRQGPRNTGELFF.

The gene calls are TRBV28 and TRBJ2-3, with 12 bases lining up with TRBD2. Germline V lookup: CDR1 MDHEN, CDR2 SYDVKM. The CDR3 totals 16 residues. V shed 6 bases and J 4 bases; nucleotides not matched to a gene: 8. CDR3 loop: CASSLWASGRADTQYF. For the CDR3, the DNA is TGTGCCAGCAGCCTATGGGCTAGCGGGAGGGCAGATACGCAGTATTTT.

The chain has TRBV7-6 and TRBJ2-6, with 9 bases lining up with TRBD1. Germline CDR1 and CDR2: SGHVS and FNYEAQ. The CDR3 spans 20 residues. The ends lost 2 bases at V and 1 base at J; junction bases unmatched: 12. The CDR3 spells CASSLSPSGQGSSGANVLTF. CDR3 DNA: TGTGCCAGCAGCTTATCCCCCTCGGGACAGGGCTCATCTGGGGCCAACGTCCTGACTTTC. Filled out from reference TRBV7-6 and TRBJ2-6, the complete variable domain reads GAGVSQSPRYKVTKRGQDVALRCDPISGHVSLYWYRQALGQGPEFLTYFNYEAQQDKSGLPNDRFSAERPEGSISTLTIQRTEQRDSAMYRCASSLSPSGQGSSGANVLTFGAGSRLTVL.

The chain recombines TRBV18 with TRBJ2-6; the match to TRBD2 covers 11 bases. With V trimmed by 3 bases and J by 0 bases, 7 bases remained unmatched. CDR1 and CDR2 (germline): KGHSH, LQKENI. This CDR3 has 19 residues. The CDR3 loop reads CASSPLGLAGASGANVLTF. Here the CDR3 DNA reads TGTGCCAGCTCACCCCTTGGACTAGCGGGCGCCTCTGGGGCCAACGTCCTGACTTTC.

The V call is TRBV5-1, the J call TRBJ1-2; D call uncertain. The CDR3 is 14 residues long. The V gene lost 0 bases and the J gene lost 0 bases, with 6 bases spanning the gap. The germline gives CDR1 SGHRS, CDR2 YFSETQ. CDR3 sequence (DNA): TGCGCCAGCAGCTTGGCTACTGCTAACTATGGCTACACCTTC. Its protein product is CASSLATANYGYTF.

This clone turned up a few times. Other DNA sequences in this specimen translate into the identical CDR3. The V gene is TRBV27, the J gene TRBJ1-6, with 9 nucleotides matching TRBD1. The CDR3 loop spans 14 amino acids. Germline trimming cut 5 bases from V and 10 bases from J; bases unmatched to any gene: 6. Germline loops: CDR1 MNHEY, CDR2 SMNVEV (reference sequence). The CDR3 DNA follows: TGTGCCAGCAGTCCGACAGGGGGAGTATCACCCCTCCACTTT. It encodes CASSPTGGVSPLHF.

The V gene is TRBV4-2, the J gene TRBJ2-2, with TRBD1 matching 7 bases. The CDR3 is 15 amino acids. Germline CDR1 reads LGHNA; CDR2 reads YNFKEQ. Unmatched junction bases numbered 8, after V lost 4 bases and J lost 6 bases. The CDR3 here is CASSLPDRVSGELFF. The CDR3 DNA is TGTGCCAGCAGCCTCCCCGACAGGGTGTCCGGGGAGCTGTTTTTT.

The chain uses TRBV4-1 and TRBJ2-1, with a weak D call TRBD2 (6 bases). Per germline, CDR1 MGHRA and CDR2 YSYEKL. The CDR3 sequence is 15 residues long. Deletions cut 2 bases from V and 7 bases from J, with 15 bases between. The CDR3 here is CASSQLGLPRNEQFF. In DNA form, the CDR3 reads TGCGCCAGCAGCCAATTGGGACTCCCAAGGAATGAGCAGTTCTTC.

The chain has TRBV6-1 and TRBJ2-1, with a tentative D call TRBD2 (6 bases). The V and J ends lost 0 bases and 7 bases respectively, with 10 bases between them. The CDR3 totals 14 residues. From germline, CDR1 is MNHNS and CDR2 SASEGT. CDR3 region: CASSEAGGTNEQFF. The CDR3 bases are TGTGCCAGCAGTGAAGCGGGGGGTACAAATGAGCAGTTCTTC.

The gene calls are TRBV10-3 and TRBJ1-2, with D perhaps matching TRBD1 (6 bases). The V gene's germline CDR1 is ENHRY and CDR2 SYGVKD. V gave up 2 bases and J gave up 8 bases, with 24 bases separating them. CDR3 length: 17 amino acids. The CDR3 region is CAISERASKRTVVGYTF. The CDR3 nucleotides read TGTGCCATCAGTGAGAGGGCCTCAAAAAGGACAGTTGTGGGCTACACCTTC.

The CDR3 DNA follows: TGCGCCAGCAGCCAAGATCTTCGAAAGCCCCAGCATTTT. It translates to CASSQDLRKPQHF. The gene calls are TRBV4-3 and TRBJ1-5; D gene unclear. Deletions cut 0 bases from V and 8 bases from J, with 8 bases between. The germline CDR1 and CDR2 sequences are LGHNA and YSLEER. The CDR3 is 13 residues long.

The chain uses TRBV2 and TRBJ1-2; 7 bases line up with TRBD1. J was trimmed by 5 bases and V by 6 bases; bases with no gene match: 9. The CDR3 has 14 amino acids. The germline V gene has CDR1 SNHLY and CDR2 FYNNEI. CDR3 DNA: TGTGCCAGCAGCTCCGAGGGGGCGAGTTATGGCTACACCTTC. Translation gives CASSSEGASYGYTF.

V and J are TRBV7-8 and TRBJ1-5, with D hard to call. Trimming pared 2 bases from V and 4 bases from J, leaving 6 bases between. The CDR3 is 13 amino acids. Germline V gives CDR1 SGHVS, CDR2 FQNEAQ. Here the CDR3 reads CASSLRQNQPQHF. CDR3 sequence (DNA): TGTGCCAGCAGCTTACGGCAGAATCAGCCCCAGCATTTT.